This TCR beta chain was identified during a study of T cell repertoires in cytomegalovirus infection. The wider study: Selection of CMV epitopes for the study included recently identified HLA-C-restricted and well-studied HLA-B-restricted ones. Broader study findings: Clonotype analysis showed dominance of the ex vivo response by HLA-C-restricted CMV-specific TCR beta clonotypes. Cumulative frequency of public TCR beta families picked out carriers of CMV plus the relevant HLA.

This clonotype occurred many times. Its cognate antigen is unknown. TCRdb redid the calling of the reads with MiXCR, one entry per CDR3 protein. Of some 900,000 distinct CDR3 sequences in the sample, approximately 32% are singletons; the top ten hold around an eighth. CDR1 and CDR2 (germline): SGHVS, FNYEAQ. The ends were cut back, 6 bases at V and 1 base at J, with 9 bases in the middle. The CDR3 sequence is 14 residues long. This TCR was recovered from a human donor in good health (CMV status not recorded). Some clones in this sample may be carry-over from other donors' samples. The sequenced sample was cultured CD8+ T cells from PBMCs, obtained from culture after CMV antigen stimulation. The chain links TRBV7-6 to TRBJ2-2; tentative D call: TRBD1 (6 bases). The CDR3 here is CASRLQGNTGELFF. For the CDR3, the DNA is TGTGCCAGCAGGTTACAGGGGAACACCGGGGAGCTGTTTTTT.